The source of this T cell receptor (beta chain) is a study of blood T cells in healthy people across ages. With 4 bases removed from V and 2 bases from J, the gap between germline ends came to 9 bases. Germline loops: CDR1 SQVTM, CDR2 ANQGSEA. This CDR3 is 12 amino acids long. Through a sample-barcoded 5' primer and a J-beta primer mix, a second PCR was run for about 6 to 11 cycles. A single record per CDR3 protein comes from TCRdb applying MiXCR to the 5' RACE reads. The repertoire holds under 950,000 distinct CDR3 sequences, with over 20% as singletons. Input material: blood. The chain recombines TRBV29-1 with TRBJ2-7; D gene uncertain. This sequence originates from a man between 65 and 80 years old in good health. Here the CDR3 DNA reads TGCAGCGTTGGAGACACCACCTACGAGCAGTACGTC. Protein sequence: CSVGDTTYEQYV.